Described below is a single TCR beta chain sequence and its context. Germline CDR1 is SGHVS and CDR2 is FQNEAQ. Between the trimmed V and J ends, which lost 1 base and 4 bases, there was a span of 14 bases. CDR3 length: 15 residues. This sample is part of a study of control samples from healthy donors and cancer patients. Here immunoSEQ multiplex PCR was the method, and the copy in TCRdb shows in-frame clones only, minus some. The sample has about 49,000 clones, approximately 86% seen once. This TCR was recovered from a woman aged 45-65 years with lung cancer. This chain uses TRBV7-8 with TRBJ2-7; no firm D call. Source material: PBMCs. DNA for the CDR3: TGTGCCAGCAGCTTAGAGGCAGGTTCCCCTTACGAGCAGTACTTC. Its translation: CASSLEAGSPYEQYF. The entire variable domain, with the rest obtained from reference TRBV7-8 and TRBJ2-7, is as follows: GAGVSQSPRYKVAKRGQDVALRCDPISGHVSLFWYQQALGQGPEFLTYFQNEAQLDKSGLPSDRFFAERPEGSVSTLKIQRTQQEDSAVYLCASSLEAGSPYEQYFGPGTRLTVT.